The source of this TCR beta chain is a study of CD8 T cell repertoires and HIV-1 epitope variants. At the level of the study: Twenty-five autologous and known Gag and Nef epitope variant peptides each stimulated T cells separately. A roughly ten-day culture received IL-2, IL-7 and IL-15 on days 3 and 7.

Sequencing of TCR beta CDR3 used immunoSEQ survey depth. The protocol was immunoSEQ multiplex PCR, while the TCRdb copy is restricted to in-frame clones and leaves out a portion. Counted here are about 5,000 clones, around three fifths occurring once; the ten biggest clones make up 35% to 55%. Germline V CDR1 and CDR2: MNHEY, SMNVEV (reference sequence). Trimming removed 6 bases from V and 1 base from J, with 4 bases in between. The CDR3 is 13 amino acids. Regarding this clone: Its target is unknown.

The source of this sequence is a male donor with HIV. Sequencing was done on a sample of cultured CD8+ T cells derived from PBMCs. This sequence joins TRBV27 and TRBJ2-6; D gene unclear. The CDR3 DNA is TGTGCCAGCAGGAGTTCTGGGGCCAACGTCCTGACTTTC. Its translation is CASRSSGANVLTF.